Below, 26 T cell receptor beta chains from the same sample are listed, as sequenced in a study of control samples from healthy donors and cancer patients. TCRdb keeps only in-frame clones here, not all; method: immunoSEQ multiplex PCR. The sample records some 410,000 clones, around 90% being singletons. Sequenced: PBMCs. All receptors come from a man in his forties with head and neck cancer.

The V and J genes are TRBV6-5 and TRBJ1-4; D unresolved. The germline CDR1 and CDR2 sequences are MNHEY and SVGAGI. This CDR3 comprises 13 residues. Trimming shortened V by 2 bases and J by 7 bases, and 8 bases separated the two germline ends. The CDR3 loop is CASSYGLFEKLFF. CDR3 coding DNA: TGTGCCAGCAGTTACGGTCTCTTTGAAAAACTGTTTTTT.

This clone came up once. The chain carries TRBV11-3 and TRBJ2-5; the D is unclear. With 1 base removed from V and 3 bases from J, the gap between germline ends came to 6 bases. The CDR3 has 13 residues. In germline, CDR1 is SGHNT, CDR2 YENEEA. The CDR3 sequence is CASSLGGEETQYF. Written as DNA, the CDR3 is TGTGCCAGCAGCTTAGGTGGCGAAGAGACCCAGTACTTC.

This clone was seen just once. The gene calls are TRBV6-1 and TRBJ2-7, with D possibly TRBD2 on 5 matching bases. The ends were cut back, 0 bases at V and 6 bases at J, with 9 bases in the middle. The germline CDR1 and CDR2 sequences are MNHNS and SASEGT. The CDR3 sequence is 13 residues long. The CDR3, as DNA: TGTGCCAGCAGTGAAGCACCGGGGTCCGAGCAGTACTTC. It yields the protein CASSEAPGSEQYF.

The rearrangement links TRBV28 to TRBJ1-4, with D tentatively TRBD1 (5 bases). CDR1 MDHEN and CDR2 SYDVKM come from the germline V gene. V was shortened by 7 bases and J by 8 bases, with 20 bases between the two germline ends. The CDR3 runs to 15 residues. The CDR3 is CASTPSRGGREKLFF. DNA of the CDR3: TGTGCCAGCACTCCGTCCCGGGGCGGGCGGGAAAAACTGTTTTTT.

The J gene is TRBJ2-7, the V gene TRBV6-5, with 7 positions matching TRBD1. The CDR3 contains 14 residues. The V and J ends lost 2 bases and 4 bases, in that order; junction bases with no gene match: 5. Looked up from germline, CDR1 is MNHEY and CDR2 is SVGAGI. CDR3: CASSYTRGIYEQYF. CDR3 coding DNA: TGTGCCAGCAGTTACACCAGGGGGATATACGAGCAGTACTTC.

This chain connects TRBV19 to TRBJ1-1; D remains ambiguous. Germline V gene data show CDR1 as LNHDA and CDR2 as SQIVND (reference sequence). The CDR3 has 15 residues. V gave up 7 bases and J gave up 6 bases, with 21 bases separating them. This CDR3 is CASKSQGEGSPEAFF. The DNA for the CDR3 is TGTGCCAGTAAATCCCAAGGAGAGGGTAGCCCTGAAGCTTTCTTT.

This chain links TRBV9 with TRBJ1-1, with TRBD1 matching 7 bases. Germline-derived CDR1 and CDR2 are SGDLS and YYNGEE. Unmatched junction bases numbered 10, after V lost 9 bases and J lost 5 bases. This CDR3 spans 13 amino acids. The CDR3 nucleotides read TGTGCCACCTCACAGGGGCGAGGTACTGAAGCTTTCTTT. It translates to CATSQGRGTEAFF.

V gene TRBV9 combines with J gene TRBJ1-2, with D tentatively TRBD1 (5 bases). In germline, CDR1 is SGDLS, CDR2 YYNGEE. Deletions cut 2 bases from V and 8 bases from J, with 13 bases between. This CDR3 is built from 13 residues. CDR3 DNA: TGTGCCAGCAGCGTGGACACGGGCAGAGGCTACACCTTC. Its protein is CASSVDTGRGYTF.

The rearrangement joins TRBV9 to TRBJ2-3; 9 positions agree with TRBD2. V lost 0 bases to trimming and J lost 5 bases; unmatched junction nucleotides: 7. Germline V gives CDR1 SGDLS, CDR2 YYNGEE. The CDR3 extends over 16 amino acids. This chain's CDR3 is CASSVAGSGGLDTQYF. As DNA, the CDR3 is TGTGCCAGCAGCGTAGCTGGCAGCGGGGGGTTAGATACGCAGTATTTT.

The chain uses TRBV24-1 and TRBJ2-3; D is uncertain. CDR3 length equals 14 residues. In germline, CDR1 is KGHDR, CDR2 SFDVKD. Trimming took off 7 bases at V and 0 bases at J, with 10 bases between the two ends. This CDR3 is CATRSRVSTDTQYF. CDR3 bases: TGTGCCACCAGAAGTCGAGTTAGCACAGATACGCAGTATTTT.

The chain recombines TRBV19 with TRBJ1-3; D might be TRBD1 (5 bases). This CDR3 spans 15 amino acids. CDR1 and CDR2 (germline): LNHDA, SQIVND (reference sequence). The V end lost 7 bases, the J end lost 2 bases, and 15 bases lay between the germline ends. The CDR3 region has the DNA TGTGCCAGTAAGGGGCCTTCCCTCCCTGGAAACACCATATATTTT. This sequence encodes CASKGPSLPGNTIYF.

This clone was detected once. The chain recombines TRBV5-4 with TRBJ1-2; 8 bases align to TRBD1. Germline loops: CDR1 SGHNT, CDR2 YYREEE (reference sequence). J lost 5 bases, V lost 3 bases, and 3 bases had no gene match. The CDR3 is 13 amino acids. The CDR3: CASSSRDRYGYTF. CDR3 DNA: TGTGCCAGCAGCTCCCGGGACAGGTATGGCTACACCTTC. The variable domain in full, completed from reference TRBV5-4 and TRBJ1-2, reads ETGVTQSPTHLIKTRGQQVTLRCSSQSGHNTVSWYQQALGQGPQFIFQYYREEENGRGNFPPRFSGLQFPNYSSELNVNALELDDSALYLCASSSRDRYGYTFGSGTRLTVV.

V gene TRBV30 combines with J gene TRBJ2-3, with 8 bases that match TRBD2. CDR3 length: 15 residues. After removal of 3 bases from V and 5 bases from J, the junction contained 10 bases not matched to a gene. Germline loops: CDR1 GTSNPN, CDR2 SVGIG (reference sequence). This CDR3 is CAWRGTSGGGDTQYF. CDR3 sequence (DNA): TGTGCCTGGAGGGGAACTAGCGGCGGAGGAGATACGCAGTATTTT.

The chain carries TRBV29-1 and TRBJ2-1, with 7 bases aligning to TRBD2. V was clipped by 6 bases and J by 4 bases; unmatched bases: 3. The CDR3 consists of 12 residues. The germline V gene encodes CDR1 SQVTM and CDR2 ANQGSEA. The CDR3 region has the DNA TGCAGCGTATACGGGGGGTACAATGAGCAGTTCTTC. Translating gives CSVYGGYNEQFF.

The genes are TRBV7-3 and TRBJ2-5; no firm D call. This CDR3 spans 14 amino acids. Trimming removed 5 bases from V and 7 bases from J, with 17 bases in between. CDR1 and CDR2 from the germline V gene are SGHTA and FQGTGA. The CDR3: CASSPGSAFGTQYF. The CDR3 nucleotides are TGTGCCAGCAGCCCCGGGTCCGCGTTCGGGACCCAGTACTTC. Drawing the rest from reference TRBV7-3 and TRBJ2-5, the complete variable domain is GAGVSQTPSNKVTEKGKYVELRCDPISGHTALYWYRQSLGQGPEFLIYFQGTGAADDSGLPNDRFFAVRPEGSVSTLKIQRTERGDSAVYLCASSPGSAFGTQYFGPGTRLLVL.

The chain links TRBV6-1 to TRBJ1-1; no reliable D call. In germline, CDR1 is MNHNS, CDR2 SASEGT. The V end lost 2 bases, the J end lost 5 bases, and 15 bases lay between the germline ends. The CDR3 has 15 amino acids. The CDR3 loop reads CASSESGRRGTEAFF. CDR3 sequence (DNA): TGTGCCAGCAGTGAAAGCGGAAGGCGGGGAACTGAAGCTTTCTTT.

The count of this clone is one. This chain links TRBV5-1 with TRBJ1-3; D is ambiguous. Germline loops: CDR1 SGHRS, CDR2 YFSETQ. Trimming removed 0 bases at V and 0 bases at J, with 10 bases between. This CDR3 is built from 16 residues. CDR3 amino acids: CASSLEALISGNTIYF. CDR3 sequence (DNA): TGCGCCAGCAGCTTGGAGGCGCTCATCTCTGGAAACACCATATATTTT.

This clone came up once. CDR3 residues: CASSRERGKAFF. The CDR3 nucleotides are TGTGCCAGCAGCCGGGAGAGGGGTAAAGCTTTCTTT. The chain joins TRBV28 to TRBJ1-1, with a tentative D call TRBD1 (5 bases). Germline lookup yields CDR1 MDHEN and CDR2 SYDVKM. V dropped 6 bases and J dropped 9 bases, with 14 bases sitting between them. This CDR3 is built from 12 residues.

A few counts support this clone. The chain carries TRBV25-1 and TRBJ1-1, with D possibly matching TRBD1 (5 bases). Trimming took 6 bases from V and 1 from J, leaving 9 bases between them. This CDR3 is built from 13 residues. Germline values: CDR1 MGHDK, CDR2 SYGVNS. The CDR3 spells CASRGRTNTEAFF. CDR3 DNA: TGTGCCAGCAGGGGACGGACGAACACTGAAGCTTTCTTT.

The chain has TRBV19 and TRBJ1-1; D gene ambiguous. This CDR3 spans 14 amino acids. Germline V gene lookup returns CDR1 LNHDA and CDR2 SQIVND (reference sequence). V was trimmed by 7 bases and J by 5 bases, leaving 17 bases between them. The CDR3 DNA is TGTGCCAGTAATCAACTCGCGGGAGTTACTGAAGCTTTCTTT. Its translation is CASNQLAGVTEAFF.

As regards this clone: Within the sample, other DNA sequences also encode this same CDR3. The V and J genes are TRBV30 and TRBJ1-6, with 11 bases lining up with TRBD1. This CDR3 is 14 amino acids long. CDR1 GTSNPN and CDR2 SVGIG come from the germline V gene (reference sequence). V trimming: 3 bases; J trimming: 7 bases; junction bases outside the gene matches: 2. In nucleotides, the CDR3 is TGTGCCTGGAGAAGGGACAGGGGGAATTCACCCCTCCACTTT. Residues: CAWRRDRGNSPLHF. Looking up the rest from reference TRBV30 and TRBJ1-6 gives the full variable domain: SQTIHQWPATLVQPVGSPLSLECTVEGTSNPNLYWYRQAAGRGLQLLFYSVGIGQISSEVPQNLSASRPQDRQFILSSKKLLLSDSGFYLCAWRRDRGNSPLHFGNGTRLTVT.

This chain connects TRBV24-1 to TRBJ1-5, with 7 nucleotides matching TRBD1. V gave up 6 bases and J gave up 6 bases; unmatched junction bases: 4. This CDR3 has 13 residues. Germline CDR1 is KGHDR and CDR2 is SFDVKD. CDR3 protein: CATSLGGGQPQHF. The CDR3 DNA follows: TGTGCCACCAGTCTAGGGGGCGGTCAGCCCCAGCATTTT.

The V call is TRBV30, the J call TRBJ2-6, with TRBD2 identical over 7 bases. The V segment lost 1 base and the J segment 2 bases; nucleotides outside the gene matches: 2. This CDR3 has 15 amino acids. Germline V gene sequence: CDR1 GTSNPN, CDR2 SVGIG (reference sequence). The chain's CDR3 is CAWSATSAGANVLTF. The CDR3 DNA is TGTGCCTGGAGTGCCACTAGCGCTGGGGCCAACGTCCTGACTTTC.

The V gene is TRBV6-5, the J gene TRBJ1-5; no clear D. CDR3 length: 13 residues. The V and J ends lost 5 bases and 9 bases respectively, with 14 bases between them. Germline V gene sequence: CDR1 MNHEY, CDR2 SVGAGI. This CDR3 is CASSPLPQLPQHF. The CDR3 DNA is TGTGCCAGCAGTCCTCTCCCTCAATTGCCCCAGCATTTT.

This clone has a handful of counts. The V call is TRBV30, the J call TRBJ1-1; D unclear. The germline gives CDR1 GTSNPN, CDR2 SVGIG (reference sequence). CDR3 size: 14 residues. Trimming pared 2 bases from V and 5 bases from J, leaving 15 bases between. The CDR3 reads CAWSWGGRVTEAFF. The DNA for the CDR3 is TGTGCCTGGAGTTGGGGTGGACGGGTGACTGAAGCTTTCTTT.

CDR3 DNA sequence: TGTGCCAGTGGGGACAGGGGGTATGGCGGGGAGCTGTTTTTT. Amino acids: CASGDRGYGGELFF. This sequence joins TRBV3-1 (or the pseudogene TRBV3-2) and TRBJ2-2; TRBD1 matches at 11 bases. J was trimmed by 7 bases and V by 9 bases; bases with no gene match: 7. The germline CDR1 and CDR2 sequences are LGHDT and YNNKEL (reference sequence). CDR3 length equals 14 residues.